The rows below give T cell receptor beta chains drawn from one sample of a study of CD8 T cells in Susac syndrome. TCRdb re-derived calls from the immunoSEQ multiplex PCR reads in MiXCR, one entry per CDR3 protein. The data contain about 140,000 distinct CDR3 sequences, about 95% of them singletons. The sequenced material came from CD4+ T cells from PBMCs. These receptor sequences come from a human donor with multiple sclerosis. CDR3s include the opening cysteine and the closing phenylalanine or tryptophan. D genes are given only for firm matches. Only part of the rows carry a size: once, few, many, or a class if the clone is expanded.

d_gene | abundance | j_gene | v_gene | CDR3nt | CDR3aa
. | once | TRBJ1-1 | TRBV10-3 | TGTGCCATCAGTGATTCAGGAGGTTACACTGAAGCTTTCTTT | CAISDSGGYTEAFF
. | . | TRBJ2-3 | TRBV29-1 | TGCAGCGTTGTTTTCACGGGCACAGATACGCAGTATTTT | CSVVFTGTDTQYF
TRBD2 | . | TRBJ2-5 | TRBV5-1 | TGCGCCAGCACCCTAGCGGGGGCCCAAGAGACCCAGTACTTC | CASTLAGAQETQYF
. | . | TRBJ1-4 | TRBV30 | TGTGCCTGCCGGAGGCTTGAAAAACTGTTTTTT | CACRRLEKLFF
. | . | TRBJ1-5 | TRBV30 | TGTGCCTGGAGCGGGGGGGGGAATCAGCCCCAGCATTTT | CAWSGGGNQPQHF
TRBD1 | . | TRBJ2-2 | TRBV9 | TGTGCCAGCAGCTTACCTCCGGGACAGAGCACCGGGGAGCTGTTTTTT | CASSLPPGQSTGELFF
. | . | TRBJ2-2 | TRBV3-1 | TGTGCCAGCAGCCAAGGGGAGACCGGGGAGCTGTTTTTT | CASSQGETGELFF
. | . | TRBJ1-6 | TRBV4-3 | TGCGCCAGCAGCCAGGACAATAGAGGGAGATCACCCCTCCACTTT | CASSQDNRGRSPLHF
TRBD2 | . | TRBJ2-7 | TRBV23-1 | TGCGCCAGCAGTCAATCATACAGCGGGAGATACGAGCAGTACTTC | CASSQSYSGRYEQYF
. | . | TRBJ2-5 | TRBV4-1 | TGCGCCAGCAGCCAAGAAGTTTCGGGGCAAGTAAAAGAGACCCAGTACTTC | CASSQEVSGQVKETQYF
. | . | TRBJ1-2 | TRBV30 | TGTGCCTGGATAGGCTTAGGTGGCTACACCTTC | CAWIGLGGYTF
TRBD1 | . | TRBJ1-5 | TRBV19 | TGTGCCAGTAGGATCACTGGACAGGGCCTTAGCAATCAGCCCCAGCATTTT | CASRITGQGLSNQPQHF